This T cell receptor beta chain was captured by sequencing in a study of beta chain features in type 1 diabetes (dated by TCRdb to the late 2010s). A note on the overall study: Mean age, gender distribution, total cell number and subset yield were not different between patients and healthy donors. A total of 107,917,701 sorted cells were examined across all samples, and RNA yield correlated strongly with the number of cells per subset. In the study, TCRB repertoires of sorted circulating CD4+ T cell subsets from recently diagnosed type 1 diabetes patients were compared with those of matched healthy donors. Regulatory and stem cell-like memory subsets were isolated from only 8 patients and about eight healthy donors, whereas naive and central memory subsets came from all 30 or so donors. What the work shows at the level of the full study, not this receptor alone: Because cDNA was sequenced instead of genomic DNA, highly expressing activated cells could be over-represented, though the groups showed no difference in activation or CD3 levels. At VDJ recombination sites, type 1 diabetes patients had fewer insertions and more deleted nucleotides, which implies abnormalities in thymic rearrangement. PCR may preferentially amplify shorter templates, but because patient and control samples were amplified and corrected together, any resulting skew would affect both groups equally. The naive, central memory and regulatory TCRB repertoires appeared to resemble one another more closely among patients than among healthy donors. Because the HLA sub-analyses included only small numbers of individuals, any influence of HLA type on TCRB rearrangement was left unresolved. In all four CD4+ subsets, TCRB CDR3 length was moderately but significantly shorter in type 1 diabetes patients.

The High Capacity cDNA Reverse Transcription Kit was used to reverse transcribe all of the isolated RNA, meaning that expressed TCRB transcripts were what got sequenced. Naive, central memory and regulatory T cell samples underwent deep immunoSEQ sequencing, averaging around 4 million total reads per sample. After sorted cells were lysed in RLT buffer, RNA was extracted with DNase-treated RNeasy Micro or Mini kits, with the choice depending on cell number. Each cell subset was processed on its own to prevent cross-contamination, while patient and healthy donor samples were processed together. Using the immunoSEQ multiplex PCR, TCRB sequences were amplified from cDNA into 87-bp fragments spanning the CDR3 region. Amplicons were sequenced on the Illumina HiSeq platform. The authors processed their data as follows. PCR bias was computationally corrected using synthetic template baselines, reads within Hamming distance 2 were collapsed, and singletons that could not be merged were discarded. Reads were aligned to IMGT to assign V, D and J genes, CDR3 length, and insertions or deletions at six rearrangement sites. Clonotype counts were normalized to sorted cell number within each subset before computing true diversity and Gini coefficients with the tcR R package. Repertoire sharing was quantified using the overlap coefficient calculated on TCRB nucleotide sequences. Out-of-frame TCRB sequences from naive cells were analyzed to stand in for the pre-selection repertoire. TCRdb stores this immuneACCESS table with in-frame sequences only. Part of the clones is absent; in the studies checked, under half of the shortfall reflects unresolved V genes, and no reason is known for the rest. Clone size and the V and J calls come from that table; the DNA yielded D and trimming. The sample table lists about 300,000 clones, approximately 13% of them with a count of one. The ten largest clones add up to 0.015% of the sample.

The germline V gene gives CDR1 as SGHAT and CDR2 as FQNNGV. Trimming takes 3 bases from V and 4 bases from J, and the germline ends sit 9 bases apart. The CDR3, cysteine through phenylalanine, is 14 amino acids long. Kept here is only the CDR3 DNA, which spans 42 bases and is read in frame from base 1. In its sample, this clone was seen a few times. This clone's antigen is unknown. No much larger clone is present one base from it, and per-base qualities are unavailable. From each donor, a single peripheral blood sample of around 120 mL on average was drawn into heparinised tubes. Naive, central memory, regulatory and stem cell-like memory CD4+ T cells were sorted on a BD FACSAria II using a panel including CD45RO, CCR7, CD25, CD127, CD95 and CD27. Purity was above 98% for every sorted population. PBMCs were separated immediately by Lymphoprep density gradient centrifugation and were stained directly, without being cultured. So that batch effects would be minimized, each experiment stained and sorted samples in pairs, pairing one healthy donor with one patient.

The sequence was collected from a young woman with type 1 diabetes. Here the chain combines TRBV11-2 and TRBJ2-2; TRBD1 might be the D gene, on 5 matching bases. The sequenced sample was naive CD4+ T cells from blood. Explained via the paper, the cell subset or site label denotes: true naive CD4+ T cells. The CDR3 region: CASSFTGATGELFF. The nucleotides read TGTGCCAGCAGCTTCACAGGAGCCACCGGGGAGCTGTTTTTT. Joined to the reference TRBV11-2 and TRBJ2-2 proteins, this CDR3 gives the full variable domain: EAGVAQSPRYKIIEKRQSVAFWCNPISGHATLYWYQQILGQGPKLLIQFQNNGVVDDSQLPKDRFSAERLKGVDSTLKIQPAKLEDSAVYLCASSFTGATGELFFGEGSRLTVL.